The T cell receptor (beta chain) under discussion was sequenced for a study of T cell repertoires in cytomegalovirus infection. Study overall: Public TCR beta signatures were indicative of both CMV infection and a matching HLA type. Findings and caveats of the study: People with CMV and the relevant HLA were identified by cumulative public TCR beta family frequency.

In this sample, this clonotype turned up many times. Its antigen is unknown. Per germline, CDR1 SGHTA and CDR2 FQGTGA. CDR3 length equals 14 residues. V lost 2 bases, J lost 2 bases, and 9 bases lay in between. TCRdb redid the calling of the reads with MiXCR, one entry per CDR3 protein. The sample has approximately 200,000 distinct CDR3 sequences, over 25% seen once. The source of this sequence is a human donor in good health (CMV status not recorded). Some clones in this sample may be carry-over from other donors' samples. Source material: PBMCs. This chain joins TRBV7-3 and TRBJ1-1; D call uncertain. This CDR3 is CASSLRHGNTEAFF. The DNA for the CDR3 is TGTGCCAGCAGCTTACGACATGGTAACACTGAAGCTTTCTTT.